This T cell receptor beta chain was sequenced for a study of blood T cells in healthy people across ages. General study findings and limits: Any changes in expanded clonotypes were possibly confounded, as donor CMV status remained unknown.

Concerning this clonotype itself: Its antigen is not known.

The authors ran a second PCR of 7 to 11 cycles using a sample-barcoded 5' primer and a J-beta primer mix. A template-switch adaptor that had 12 random nucleotides put a tag on each cDNA molecule. TCRdb used MiXCR to reprocess the 5' RACE reads, holding one entry per CDR3 protein. Among about 1.6 million distinct CDR3 sequences listed, about 31% were seen once. Trimming removed 5 bases from V and 5 bases from J; junction bases left unmatched: 12. In germline, CDR1 is SGHAT, CDR2 FQNNGV. This CDR3 has 17 residues. The sequenced sample consisted of blood. This chain links TRBV11-2 with TRBJ2-7; 13 nucleotides line up with TRBD2. The source of this sequence is a woman in her 30s in good health. Here the CDR3 DNA reads TGTGCCAGCAGCGTCTCGTACGGGACTAGCGGGACCCACGAGCAGTACTTC. Amino acids: CASSVSYGTSGTHEQYF.